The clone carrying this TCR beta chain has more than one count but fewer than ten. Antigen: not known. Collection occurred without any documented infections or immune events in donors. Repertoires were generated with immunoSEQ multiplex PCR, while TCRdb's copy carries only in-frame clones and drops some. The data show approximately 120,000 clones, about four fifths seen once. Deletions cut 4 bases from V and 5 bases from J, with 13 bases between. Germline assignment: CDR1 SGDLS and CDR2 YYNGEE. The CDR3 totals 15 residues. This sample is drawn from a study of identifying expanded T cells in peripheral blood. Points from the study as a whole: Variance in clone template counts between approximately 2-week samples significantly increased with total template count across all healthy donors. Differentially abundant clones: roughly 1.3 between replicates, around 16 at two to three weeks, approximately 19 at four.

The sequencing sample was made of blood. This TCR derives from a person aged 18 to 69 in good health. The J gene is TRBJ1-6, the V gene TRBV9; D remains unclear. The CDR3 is CASSSTSSNNSPLHF. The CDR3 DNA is TGTGCCAGCAGCTCTACCAGTTCCAATAATTCACCCCTCCACTTT.